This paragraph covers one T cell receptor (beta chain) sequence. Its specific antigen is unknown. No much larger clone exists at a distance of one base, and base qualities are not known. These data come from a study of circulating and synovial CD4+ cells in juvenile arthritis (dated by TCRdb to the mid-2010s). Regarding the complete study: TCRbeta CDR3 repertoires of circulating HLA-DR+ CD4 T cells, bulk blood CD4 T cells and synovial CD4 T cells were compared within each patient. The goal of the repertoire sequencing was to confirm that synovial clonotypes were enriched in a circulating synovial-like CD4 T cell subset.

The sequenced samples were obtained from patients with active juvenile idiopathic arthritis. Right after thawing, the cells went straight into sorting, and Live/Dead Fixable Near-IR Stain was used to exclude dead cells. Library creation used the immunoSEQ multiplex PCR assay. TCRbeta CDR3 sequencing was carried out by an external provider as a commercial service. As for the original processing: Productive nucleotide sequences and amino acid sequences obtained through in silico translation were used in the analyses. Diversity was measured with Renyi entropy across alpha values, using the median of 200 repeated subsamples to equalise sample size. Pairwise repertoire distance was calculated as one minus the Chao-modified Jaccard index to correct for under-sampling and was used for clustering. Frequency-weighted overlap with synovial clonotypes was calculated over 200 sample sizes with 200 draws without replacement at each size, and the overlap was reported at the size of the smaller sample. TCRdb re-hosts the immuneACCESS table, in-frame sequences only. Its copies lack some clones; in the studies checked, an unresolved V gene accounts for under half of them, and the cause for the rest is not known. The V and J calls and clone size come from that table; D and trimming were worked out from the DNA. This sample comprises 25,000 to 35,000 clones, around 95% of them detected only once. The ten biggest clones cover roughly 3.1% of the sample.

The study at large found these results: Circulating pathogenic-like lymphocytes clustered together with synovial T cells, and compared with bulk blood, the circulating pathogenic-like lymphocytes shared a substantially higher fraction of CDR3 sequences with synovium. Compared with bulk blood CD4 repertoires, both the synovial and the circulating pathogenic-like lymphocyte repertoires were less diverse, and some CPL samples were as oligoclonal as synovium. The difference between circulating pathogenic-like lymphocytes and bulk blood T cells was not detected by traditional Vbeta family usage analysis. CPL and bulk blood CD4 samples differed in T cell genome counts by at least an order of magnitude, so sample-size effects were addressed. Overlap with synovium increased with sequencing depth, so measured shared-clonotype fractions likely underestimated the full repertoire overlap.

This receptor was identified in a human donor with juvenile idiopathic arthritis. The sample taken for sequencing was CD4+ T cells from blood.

The encoded CDR3 is CASSALGSGEQFF. The nucleotides read TGTGCCAGCAGTGCCCTGGGTAGCGGTGAGCAGTTCTTC. The receptor chain draws on TRBV28 and TRBJ2-1, with TRBD2 perhaps the D gene, on 6 matching bases. Relative to germline, V is 5 bases shorter and J is 9 bases shorter, with 14 bases between their ends. The CDR3 starts with the cysteine, ends with the phenylalanine, and has 13 residues. Only the CDR3 DNA stays, 39 bases, in frame from base 1. The germline V gene supplies CDR1 MDHEN and CDR2 SYDVKM. When the CDR3 is completed using the reference TRBV28 and TRBJ2-1 genes on either side, the full variable domain is DVKVTQSSRYLVKRTGEKVFLECVQDMDHENMFWYRQDPGLGLRLIYFSYDVKMKEKGDIPEGYSVSREKKERFSLILESASTNQTSMYLCASSALGSGEQFFGPGTRLTVL.